The 2 T cell receptor beta chains reported below all come from one sample, sequenced in a study of cytomegalovirus exposure and HLA in healthy donors. Researchers ran the PCR with 60 Vbeta and 13 Jbeta primers. Here immunoSEQ multiplex PCR was the method, and the copy in TCRdb shows in-frame clones only, minus some. The sample lists about 80,000 clones; 60% to 85% were seen once. The sample comprised PBMCs. Receptors originate from a woman in her thirties or forties in good health and CMV-seropositive.

The chain carries TRBV6-1 and TRBJ1-2, with D tentatively TRBD1 (5 bases). The CDR3 totals 14 residues. Trimming took off 2 bases at V and 5 bases at J, with 12 bases between the two ends. Germline CDR1 is MNHNS and CDR2 is SASEGT. CDR3 coding DNA: TGTGCCAGCAGTGAATTAGGGGTAGGGTATGGCTACACCTTC. This translates into CASSELGVGYGYTF.

This chain links TRBV7-2 with TRBJ2-5, with D hard to call. V was pared by 3 bases and J by 2 bases, with 13 bases between. The CDR3 is made up of 15 amino acids. Looked up from germline, CDR1 is SGHTA and CDR2 is FQGNSA. The CDR3 region has the DNA TGTGCCAGCAGCTTGGGCAGCCGAGAGCAAGAGACCCAGTACTTC. Translated, it gives CASSLGSREQETQYF.